Below, 28 T cell receptor beta chains from the same sample are listed, as sequenced in a study of T cell responses to AZD1222 COVID-19 vaccine. Assay used: immunoSEQ multiplex PCR; TCRdb lists only in-frame clones, some missing. The sample has 68,000 or so clones; 88% are singletons. Source: peripheral blood, taken on day 0 of AZD1222 vaccination. These receptors all stem from an adult in good health.

The genes are TRBV7-9 and TRBJ1-6; D is perhaps TRBD1 (6 bases). V dropped 2 bases and J dropped 9 bases, with 11 bases sitting between them. The CDR3 totals 14 residues. Germline CDR1 is SEHNR and CDR2 is FQNEAQ (reference sequence). In DNA form, the CDR3 reads TGTGCCAGCAGCTTATTACAGGGCGGTTCACCCCTCCACTTT. It yields the protein CASSLLQGGSPLHF.

This chain connects TRBV30 to TRBJ2-1; either TRBD1 or TRBD2 may supply D (5 bases each). V lost 4 bases to trimming and J lost 4 bases, with 11 bases between them. This CDR3 contains 13 residues. Germline CDR1 GTSNPN, CDR2 SVGIG (reference sequence). CDR3 residues: CAWTQGPYNEQFF. CDR3 bases: TGTGCCTGGACGCAGGGACCGTACAATGAGCAGTTCTTC.

The chain carries TRBV7-2 and TRBJ2-1; D unclear. Germline V CDR1 and CDR2: SGHTA, FQGNSA. V was pared by 1 base and J by 8 bases, with 9 bases between. The CDR3 totals 13 residues. CDR3 sequence (DNA): TGTGCCAGCAGCTTAGTCGGGTCGGATGAGCAGTTCTTC. Amino acids: CASSLVGSDEQFF.

The V call is TRBV4-1, the J call TRBJ1-5; 9 nucleotides align to TRBD1. The CDR3 has 15 residues. From germline, CDR1 is MGHRA and CDR2 YSYEKL. Unmatched junction bases numbered 4, after V lost 3 bases and J lost 4 bases. Here the CDR3 DNA reads TGCGCCAGCAGCCAGGGTGACAGGGGGAATCAGCCCCAGCATTTT. Translating it yields CASSQGDRGNQPQHF.

The chain joins TRBV4-1 to TRBJ1-2; 7 bases align to TRBD1. The CDR3 spans 16 residues. The V segment lost 4 bases and the J segment 0 bases; nucleotides outside the gene matches: 8. From germline, CDR1 is MGHRA and CDR2 YSYEKL. This CDR3 is CASSPEEGQTNYGYTF. The CDR3 DNA sequence: TGCGCCAGCAGCCCCGAGGAGGGACAGACTAACTATGGCTACACCTTC.

V usage is TRBV24-1 and J usage is TRBJ2-1; tentative D call: TRBD1 (6 bases). V lost 7 bases, J lost 10 bases, and 16 bases lay in between. The CDR3 loop spans 13 amino acids. Germline CDR1 is KGHDR and CDR2 is SFDVKD. CDR3 bases: TGTGCCACCAGGGCAGGGGAAAGTCGCGAGCAGTTCTTC. It encodes CATRAGESREQFF.

This sequence joins TRBV2 and TRBJ2-7, with D possibly being TRBD1 (5 bases). Germline loops: CDR1 SNHLY, CDR2 FYNNEI. The CDR3 totals 14 residues. Trimming shortened V by 1 base and J by 0 bases, and 7 bases separated the two germline ends. The DNA for the CDR3 is TGTGCCAGCAGTGAAGACAGGAACTCCTACGAGCAGTACTTC. Amino acids: CASSEDRNSYEQYF. Full variable domain (remainder filled in from reference TRBV2 and TRBJ2-7): EPEVTQTPSHQVTQMGQEVILRCVPISNHLYFYWYRQILGQKVEFLVSFYNNEISEKSEIFDDQFSVERPDGSNFTLKIRSTKLEDSAMYFCASSEDRNSYEQYFGPGTRLTVT.

The V and J genes are TRBV27 and TRBJ2-7; 14 bases match TRBD2. V shed 6 bases, J shed 6 bases, and the junction held 7 bases outside the gene matches. Germline assignment: CDR1 MNHEY and CDR2 SMNVEV (reference sequence). This CDR3 is built from 15 residues. CDR3 nucleotides: TGTGCCAGCAGAAAAGTGACTAGCGGGAGGGCCGAGCAGTACTTC. It encodes CASRKVTSGRAEQYF.

This clone was seen once. V usage is TRBV19 and J usage is TRBJ1-1; no reliable D call. The germline V gene encodes CDR1 LNHDA and CDR2 SQIVND (reference sequence). Trimming left V 7 bases short and J 2 bases short, with 14 bases between. CDR3 length: 14 amino acids. The CDR3 DNA reads as TGTGCCAGTAATAACAGACATACAAACACTGAAGCTTTCTTT. This gives the protein CASNNRHTNTEAFF.

The chain joins TRBV30 to TRBJ2-3; D unresolved. Trimming pared 4 bases from V and 3 bases from J, leaving 8 bases between. This CDR3 spans 12 amino acids. Germline CDR1 reads GTSNPN; CDR2 reads SVGIG (reference sequence). The DNA of the CDR3 is TGTGCCTGGACTAGTTTGACAGATACGCAGTATTTT. Its translation is CAWTSLTDTQYF.

The chain has TRBV6-5 and TRBJ2-7, with 9 nucleotides matching TRBD1. Germline CDR1 and CDR2: MNHEY and SVGAGI. V lost 6 bases, J lost 2 bases, and 5 bases stayed unmatched. There are 14 residues in the CDR3. The CDR3 DNA follows: TGTGCCAGCAGGACCGGGACAGGGCCCTACGAGCAGTACTTC. It codes for CASRTGTGPYEQYF.

This rearrangement joins TRBV9 to TRBJ2-5; the D call may be TRBD1 or TRBD2 (7 bases each). Germline V gives CDR1 SGDLS, CDR2 YYNGEE. The CDR3 is made up of 14 amino acids. Deletions cut 3 bases from V and 4 bases from J, with 13 bases between. Here the CDR3 reads CASSAGGGPETQYF. The CDR3 region has the DNA TGTGCCAGCAGCGCAGGGGGAGGGCCAGAGACCCAGTACTTC.

The V call is TRBV7-9, the J call TRBJ2-2; 13 positions agree with TRBD2. The CDR3 totals 16 residues. J was trimmed by 3 bases and V by 3 bases; bases with no gene match: 1. Looked up from germline, CDR1 is SEHNR and CDR2 is FQNEAQ (reference sequence). The CDR3 region has the DNA TGTGCCAGCAGCTTGGGACTAGCGGGATACACCGGGGAGCTGTTTTTT. This codes for CASSLGLAGYTGELFF.

The chain recombines TRBV5-1 with TRBJ2-7, with D perhaps TRBD1 (6 bases). V shed 5 bases and J shed 3 bases, with 9 bases lying between them. The CDR3 is 12 amino acids. From germline, CDR1 is SGHRS and CDR2 YFSETQ. The CDR3 region is CASREDSYEQYF. The DNA for the CDR3 is TGCGCCAGCAGGGAGGACAGCTACGAGCAGTACTTC.

The chain links TRBV9 to TRBJ2-1; D possibly corresponds to TRBD2 (6 bases). V lost 4 bases to trimming and J lost 5 bases, with 13 bases between them. Per germline, CDR1 SGDLS and CDR2 YYNGEE. The CDR3 runs to 14 residues. DNA of the CDR3: TGTGCCAGCAGCCCCGGGACTTTGAACAATGAGCAGTTCTTC. Translation: CASSPGTLNNEQFF. Looking up the rest from reference TRBV9 and TRBJ2-1 gives the full variable domain: DSGVTQTPKHLITATGQRVTLRCSPRSGDLSVYWYQQSLDQGLQFLIQYYNGEERAKGNILERFSAQQFPDLHSELNLSSLELGDSALYFCASSPGTLNNEQFFGPGTRLTVL.

The V call is TRBV5-1, the J call TRBJ2-3, with unresolved D. Trimming pared 4 bases from V and 0 bases from J, leaving 9 bases between. CDR3 length: 14 amino acids. Germline CDR1 SGHRS, CDR2 YFSETQ. The CDR3 DNA reads TGCGCCAGCAGCGCAGGACCAAGCACAGATACGCAGTATTTT. Translating gives CASSAGPSTDTQYF. The full variable domain, in which reference TRBV5-1 and TRBJ2-3 provide the parts outside the CDR3, is KAGVTQTPRYLIKTRGQQVTLSCSPISGHRSVSWYQQTPGQGLQFLFEYFSETQRNKGNFPGRFSGRQFSNSRSEMNVSTLELGDSALYLCASSAGPSTDTQYFGPGTRLTVL.

This rearrangement joins TRBV5-1 to TRBJ2-3; D remains unclear. The germline V gene has CDR1 SGHRS and CDR2 YFSETQ. Between the trimmed V and J ends, which lost 4 bases and 4 bases, there was a span of 7 bases. CDR3 length: 12 residues. The CDR3 DNA reads TGCGCCAGCAGCAATACCGCAGATACGCAGTATTTT. Its translation: CASSNTADTQYF.

This chain connects TRBV7-6 to TRBJ2-3, with 14 positions matching TRBD2. J was trimmed by 2 bases and V by 5 bases; bases with no gene match: 3. Germline loops: CDR1 SGHVS, CDR2 FNYEAQ. The length of the CDR3 is 16 residues. The CDR3: CASSAGLAGVTDTQYF. The CDR3 region has the DNA TGTGCCAGCAGCGCGGGACTAGCGGGAGTCACAGATACGCAGTATTTT.

The J gene is TRBJ1-3, the V gene TRBV3-1 (or the pseudogene TRBV3-2); D is unresolved. In germline, CDR1 is LGHDT, CDR2 YNNKEL (reference sequence). The V gene lost 3 bases and the J gene lost 0 bases, with 12 bases spanning the gap. CDR3 size: 16 residues. CDR3 DNA sequence: TGTGCCAGCAGCCAGGGAAGCCTCCCCTCTGGAAACACCATATATTTT. This translates into CASSQGSLPSGNTIYF.

This chain connects TRBV25-1 to TRBJ1-2; D remains unclear. The length of the CDR3 is 13 residues. Germline CDR1 reads MGHDK; CDR2 reads SYGVNS. V lost 4 bases to trimming and J lost 5 bases, with 11 bases between them. The CDR3 is CASSGDVRYGYTF. CDR3 in DNA: TGTGCCAGCAGTGGAGACGTGAGATATGGCTACACCTTC.

The chain is built from TRBV7-9 and TRBJ1-4; maybe TRBD1 (6 bases). Trimming removed 5 bases from V and 11 bases from J, with 27 bases in between. The germline V gene encodes CDR1 SEHNR and CDR2 FQNEAQ (reference sequence). CDR3 size: 17 residues. The CDR3 region is CASSPRGGNTGFGKLFF. DNA for the CDR3: TGTGCCAGCAGCCCGCGGGGGGGCAACACGGGGTTTGGCAAACTGTTTTTT.

The rearrangement links TRBV11-2 to TRBJ1-5, with 8 bases that match TRBD1. This CDR3 is 15 amino acids long. V lost 1 base and J lost 10; bases outside the gene matches: 9. CDR1 and CDR2 (germline): SGHAT, FQNNGV. The CDR3 nucleotides are TGTGCCAGCAGCTTAGTTGGACAGGGTGGTCATCCCCAGCATTTT. Its protein is CASSLVGQGGHPQHF.

This clone came up once. CDR3 sequence: CASSYGAGNSPLHF. In DNA, the CDR3 is TGTGCCAGCAGTTACGGGGCAGGCAATTCACCCCTCCACTTT. This rearrangement joins TRBV6-5 to TRBJ1-6; D is possibly TRBD1 (5 bases). This CDR3 is 14 amino acids long. CDR1 and CDR2 (germline): MNHEY, SVGAGI. Trimming left V 2 bases short and J 7 bases short, with 9 bases between.

The chain couples TRBV19 to TRBJ1-5; tentatively, D is TRBD1 (5 bases). The CDR3 runs 12 residues. V was shortened by 4 bases and J by 4 bases, with 5 bases between the two germline ends. Germline V gene sequence: CDR1 LNHDA, CDR2 SQIVND (reference sequence). CDR3 sequence: CASSRGNQPQHF. CDR3 DNA: TGTGCCAGTAGTAGGGGGAATCAGCCCCAGCATTTT. The full variable domain, with the rest looked up from reference TRBV19 and TRBJ1-5, is DGGITQSPKYLFRKEGQNVTLSCEQNLNHDAMYWYRQDPGQGLRLIYYSQIVNDFQKGDIAEGYSVSREKKESFPLTVTSAQKNPTAFYLCASSRGNQPQHFGDGTRLSIL.

V is TRBV9 and J is TRBJ2-1; a weak D match, TRBD1 (5 bases). Trimming removed 1 base at V and 2 bases at J, with 10 bases between. Germline V CDR1 and CDR2: SGDLS, YYNGEE. This CDR3 comprises 15 residues. CDR3 protein: CASSVRQGTYNEQFF. DNA of the CDR3: TGTGCCAGCAGCGTACGGCAGGGAACCTACAATGAGCAGTTCTTC.

This chain connects TRBV18 to TRBJ1-3; D is possibly TRBD1 (5 bases). Germline V gives CDR1 KGHSH, CDR2 LQKENI. V shed 4 bases and J shed 4 bases, with 17 bases lying between them. CDR3 length: 16 residues. The CDR3 nucleotides read TGTGCCAGCTCACGCCGACGACAGAAACGCGGAAACACCATATATTTT. Amino acids: CASSRRRQKRGNTIYF.

The chain employs TRBV24-1 and TRBJ1-1; 8 bases align to TRBD1. Trimming removed 8 bases from V and 1 base from J; junction bases left unmatched: 5. In germline, CDR1 is KGHDR, CDR2 SFDVKD. CDR3 size: 14 residues. CDR3 bases: TGTGCCACCAAAGAAACAGGGGGGAACACTGAAGCTTTCTTT. Translation gives CATKETGGNTEAFF.

The CDR3 DNA reads TGTGCCAGCAGCCTCGGACAGATGCAGTTCTTC. This translates into CASSLGQMQFF. J is TRBJ2-1 and V is TRBV7-3; perhaps TRBD1 as D (6 bases). Germline values: CDR1 SGHTA, CDR2 FQGTGA. The CDR3 extends over 11 amino acids. V lost 5 bases and J 12 bases, leaving 11 bases between the germline ends.